This paragraph covers one T cell receptor (beta chain) sequence. The specificity of this receptor is unknown. No quality values exist for individual bases; no much larger clone is one base distant. The immunoSEQ hsTCRB v3.0 assay was used at survey level resolution for TRB variable region sequencing. The targeted TRB sequencing depth was roughly 40,000-50,000 T-cell genomes per sample. Pooled TRB libraries were sequenced on an Illumina MiSeq with a v3 150-cycle kit. The authors' pipeline ran thus. Repertoire analysis ran in R within a reproducible Nextflow workflow covering QC, data transformation and analysis. LymphoSeq2, an R package for exploring AIRR-Seq data, was used to implement the custom analyses. A few samples yielding fewer than 5000 total TRB sequences were excluded, leaving about 190 analyzed HIV repertoires. Among the approximately 190 retained HIV repertoires, 59 were collected before ART initiation and approximately 130 were collected after ART initiation. Each repertoire was downsampled to 5000 TRB nucleotide sequences, and summary statistics were averaged across 100 downsampling iterations. The analysis kept only TRB sequences whose CDR3 regions were at least seven amino acids long. A Shannon entropy-derived clonality score and the Gini coefficient were used to measure diversity. In the repertoire networks, any two of the top 5000 CDR3 amino acid sequences were linked whenever the two sequences differed by an edit distance of one. Antigen specificity groups and MHC restriction were predicted for TRB CDR3 amino acid sequences with GLIPH2. Known CMV, EBV, HIV or tissue antigen associations were flagged by matching CDR3 amino acid sequences against VDJdb and McPAS-TCR. Pre-ART, post-ART and control groups were compared with Wilcoxon signed-rank tests and Holm-Bonferroni correction. TCRdb took this table from immuneACCESS and kept in-frame rearrangements with V and J called. Such tables lack part of the clones; where checked against another copy, unresolved V genes explain under half of the gap, and the rest is unexplained. That table furnishes V, J and clone size, whereas the DNA furnished D and trimming. The sample has fewer than 25,000 clones on record, 82% of them singletons. The ten largest clones represent 8.1% of the sample.

This sample stems from a study of long-term antiretroviral therapy in people with HIV (dated by TCRdb to 2022 to 2024). Regarding the research as a whole: The earliest samples were collected approximately a decade before the 2015 WHO recommendation for immediate ART, a period when ART was typically delayed until CD4 counts fell. Of the roughly 30 participants with HIV, about a dozen were female. This retrospective serial study examined whether starting ART and sustained HIV suppression were associated with changes in the composition and diversity of the TRB repertoire in peripheral blood. No cross-contamination during QIAcube processing was seen in test extractions of a monoclonal T-cell line run alongside around 30 polyclonal samples. The cohort contributed about 180 cryopreserved PBMC samples from about 29 adults with confirmed HIV infection, collected serially over a mean of about 6 years (range 1-12). Results the study describes overall, beyond this receptor: Because pre-ART samples had limited cell numbers, profiling was done on unsorted PBMC rather than on sorted CD4+ and CD8+ T cells. Samples dated from the mid-2000s to the late 2010s, and the ART regimens used may be less effective than current ones. No data were available on ART adherence, viral resistance or therapy changes, limiting inferences about post-ART repertoire changes. The repertoire was dominated across all time points by expanded TRB clones identified before ART initiation, although this dominance was seen to fluctuate and to decrease in many PLHIV after ART. Because PBMC availability was limited, only the TCR beta chain was sequenced, with no alpha chain pairing. ART initiation was associated with a significant increase in TRB diversity, but diversity stayed significantly below transplant donor controls even after long-term ART. CDR3 length ranges in HIV repertoires were narrower than in controls, and network structure suggested an antigen-experienced repertoire with only a slight naive shift after ART.

CDR3 length: 11 amino acids, cysteine to phenylalanine. Just the 33-base CDR3 DNA is kept, in frame starting at base 1. For CDR1 and CDR2, the germline V gene lists SGDLS and YYNGEE. V ends up 4 bases short and J 10 bases short, with an unmatched junction base count of 0. To be included, a participant needed at least one PBMC sample from before ART initiation plus at least two post-ART samples. All participants with HIV were treated in the United States of America. Before DNA extraction, cryopreserved samples of roughly 0.9-11 million PBMC were thawed and then washed. At the time of the earliest PBMC sample for each participant with HIV, ages ranged from about 23 to 60 years. Each participant contributed PBMC samples from 1-4 timepoints before ART initiation and 2-8 timepoints after ART initiation, with a median of 7 samples. For every participant, serial HIV viral load, CD4+ T-cell count, ART history and demographic data were obtained. Using a Qiagen kit on a QIAcube, genomic DNA was extracted from unsorted PBMC, with samples processed in batches of 12.

The sequencing here drew on unsorted PBMCs, taken at the start of antiretroviral therapy. The chain links TRBV9 with TRBJ2-1; TRBD2 fits 9 bases in the junction. This TCR was sampled from a man aged 50 or older with HIV. The DNA sequence follows: TGTGCCAGCAGCACTAGCGGGGAGCAGTTCTTC. Its translation is CASSTSGEQFF.